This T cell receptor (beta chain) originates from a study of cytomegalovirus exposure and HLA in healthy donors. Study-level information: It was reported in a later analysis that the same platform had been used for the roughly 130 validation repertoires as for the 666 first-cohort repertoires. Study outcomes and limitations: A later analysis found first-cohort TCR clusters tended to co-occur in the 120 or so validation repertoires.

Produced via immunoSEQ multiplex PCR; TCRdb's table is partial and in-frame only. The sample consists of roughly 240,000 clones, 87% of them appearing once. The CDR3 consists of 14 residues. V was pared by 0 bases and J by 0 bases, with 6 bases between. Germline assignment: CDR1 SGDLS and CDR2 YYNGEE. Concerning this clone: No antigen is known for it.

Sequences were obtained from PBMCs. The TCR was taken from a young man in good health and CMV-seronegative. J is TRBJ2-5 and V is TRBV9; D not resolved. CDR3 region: CASSVGGNQETQYF. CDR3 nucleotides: TGTGCCAGCAGCGTAGGAGGCAACCAAGAGACCCAGTACTTC.